The 16 T cell receptor beta chains given below trace back to one sample, sequenced in a study of blood T cell repertoires in COVID-19 (dated by TCRdb to about 2020). The library was obtained by the immunoSEQ multiplex PCR assay. In TCRdb, the immuneACCESS table is reduced to in-frame sequences with V and J assigned. These tables do not hold every clone; where another copy was compared, an unresolved V gene accounts for under half, and the others remain unexplained. The sample profile shows approximately 75,000 clones; 90% of them were found once. The ten largest make up about 7.1% of the sample. The sequencing input was peripheral blood. The receptors were gathered from a human donor in a cohort sampled during active COVID-19.

The genes are TRBV27 and TRBJ1-6; 9 bases match TRBD1. Per the germline V gene, CDR1 is MNHEY and CDR2 is SMNVEV (reference sequence). The CDR3 has 16 amino acids. The V and J ends lost 5 bases and 7 bases, in that order; junction bases with no gene match: 9. CDR3 in amino acids: CASSLPPTGGNSPLHF. The CDR3 region has the DNA TGTGCCAGCAGTCTCCCGCCGACAGGGGGGAATTCACCCCTCCACTTT.

This chain joins TRBV24-1 and TRBJ2-1; weak D call: TRBD2 (6 bases). V lost 5 bases to trimming and J lost 7 bases, with 14 bases between them. Per germline, CDR1 KGHDR and CDR2 SFDVKD. CDR3 length: 14 amino acids. The CDR3 bases are TGTGCCACCAGTGGGACTGATCGGGGGAATGAGCAGTTCTTC. It encodes CATSGTDRGNEQFF.

J is TRBJ1-4 and V is TRBV9; 8 bases map to TRBD1. The V segment lost 0 bases and the J segment 8 bases; nucleotides outside the gene matches: 9. The CDR3 runs to 16 residues. The germline V gene has CDR1 SGDLS and CDR2 YYNGEE. Written as DNA, the CDR3 is TGTGCCAGCAGCGTAGGCCCCCAGGGGGCTGGAGAAAAACTGTTTTTT. Amino acid sequence: CASSVGPQGAGEKLFF.

The rearrangement joins TRBV7-8 to TRBJ2-5, with TRBD1 matching 10 bases. The CDR3 covers 19 residues. Trimming removed 4 bases from V and 4 bases from J; junction bases left unmatched: 18. Germline V gene data show CDR1 as SGHVS and CDR2 as FQNEAQ. The CDR3 protein is CASSSTQGTGAYLGETQYF. DNA for the CDR3: TGTGCCAGCAGCTCAACGCAAGGGACAGGGGCCTATCTTGGAGAGACCCAGTACTTC.

This clone was detected only once. This chain joins TRBV18 and TRBJ1-3; D call uncertain. This CDR3 contains 16 residues. V lost 4 bases, J lost 0 bases, and 13 bases lay in between. Germline CDR1 is KGHSH and CDR2 is LQKENI. The DNA of the CDR3 is TGTGCCAGCTCACAGCTGACACCTACCTCTGGAAACACCATATATTTT. Translation: CASSQLTPTSGNTIYF.

The J gene is TRBJ1-1, the V gene TRBV7-8; D gene uncertain. Trimming removed 7 bases from V and 1 base from J, with 13 bases in between. The length of the CDR3 is 14 residues. Germline-derived CDR1 and CDR2 are SGHVS and FQNEAQ. The CDR3 sequence is CASILLRGNTEAFF. The DNA of the CDR3 is TGTGCCAGCATCCTTCTGCGGGGGAACACTGAAGCTTTCTTT. The full variable domain, in which reference TRBV7-8 and TRBJ1-1 provide the parts outside the CDR3, is GAGVSQSPRYKVAKRGQDVALRCDPISGHVSLFWYQQALGQGPEFLTYFQNEAQLDKSGLPSDRFFAERPEGSVSTLKIQRTQQEDSAVYLCASILLRGNTEAFFGQGTRLTVV.

The chain recombines TRBV27 with TRBJ2-1, with TRBD2 matching 7 bases. Germline V gives CDR1 MNHEY, CDR2 SMNVEV (reference sequence). CDR3 length: 16 amino acids. J lost 3 bases, V lost 3 bases, and 8 bases had no gene match. CDR3 in amino acids: CASSLIGLADYNEQFF. Written as DNA, the CDR3 is TGTGCCAGCAGTTTGATCGGGCTAGCGGACTACAATGAGCAGTTCTTC.

The J gene is TRBJ2-7, the V gene TRBV19; D perhaps matches TRBD1 (5 bases). CDR3 size: 15 residues. Germline V gene lookup returns CDR1 LNHDA and CDR2 SQIVND (reference sequence). Trimming left V 8 bases short and J 2 bases short, with 19 bases between. CDR3 nucleotides: TGTGCCAGTCGCTCCCAGGGCTCCCTTACCTACGAGCAGTACTTC. Translating gives CASRSQGSLTYEQYF.

CDR3 sequence: CASTSGVGNQPQHF. For the CDR3, the DNA is TGTGCCAGCACCTCGGGAGTGGGCAATCAGCCCCAGCATTTT. The chain couples TRBV6-5 to TRBJ1-5, with D unresolved. V lost 7 bases to trimming and J lost 2 bases, with 12 bases between them. This CDR3 has 14 amino acids. Germline CDR1 MNHEY, CDR2 SVGAGI.

The V gene is TRBV12-1, the J gene TRBJ2-1; TRBD2, the D gene given by the table, was not confirmed from the DNA. TRBV12-1 is a pseudogene segment. This CDR3 comprises 16 residues. CDR3 region: CASSFSRGGRYYEQFF. The CDR3 DNA is TGTGCCAGCAGCTTTTCCCGGGGGGGGCGGTACTATGAGCAGTTCTTC.

The genes are TRBV23-1 and TRBJ1-1; TRBD1 agrees at 9 bases. TRBV23-1 is an ORF; its function is uncertain. The CDR3 has 11 amino acids. V was clipped by 6 bases and J by 8 bases; unmatched bases: 1. The CDR3 is CASRQGAEAFF. CDR3 nucleotide sequence: TGCGCCAGCAGACAGGGGGCCGAAGCTTTCTTT.

This chain joins TRBV3-1 (or the pseudogene TRBV3-2) and TRBJ1-2; D gene unclear. Trimming took off 4 bases at V and 2 bases at J, with 11 bases between the two ends. The CDR3 covers 14 residues. Germline V gene sequence: CDR1 LGHDT, CDR2 YNNKEL (reference sequence). CDR3 protein: CASSPLTPNYGYTF. The CDR3 DNA reads TGTGCCAGCAGCCCCCTAACCCCCAACTATGGCTACACCTTC.

The chain has TRBV6-1 and TRBJ1-5; weak D call: TRBD1 (5 bases). Trimming took 2 bases from V and 2 from J, leaving 16 bases between them. CDR1 is MNHNS and CDR2 is SASEGT in the germline V gene. The CDR3 runs 17 residues. CDR3 sequence reads: CASSERPQGLGNQPQHF. The CDR3 nucleotides read TGTGCCAGCAGTGAAAGGCCCCAGGGTTTGGGCAATCAGCCCCAGCATTTT.

The chain links TRBV6-1 to TRBJ2-7; D may be TRBD1 (6 bases). This CDR3 contains 12 residues. Germline V gives CDR1 MNHNS, CDR2 SASEGT. Trimming removed 3 bases at V and 3 bases at J, with 6 bases between. In DNA form, the CDR3 reads TGTGCCAGCAGTGACAGGGGCTACGAGCAGTACTTC. It encodes CASSDRGYEQYF.

The rearrangement uses TRBV7-8 and TRBJ2-5; TRBD2 aligns across 10 bases. The CDR3 runs to 19 residues. The germline gives CDR1 SGHVS, CDR2 FQNEAQ. V gave up 5 bases and J gave up 4 bases; unmatched junction bases: 19. The CDR3 spells CASSRGVAGGWTELETQYF. In nucleotides, the CDR3 is TGTGCCAGCAGCAGGGGGGTAGCGGGGGGCTGGACGGAATTAGAGACCCAGTACTTC. The full variable domain, with the rest looked up from reference TRBV7-8 and TRBJ2-5, is GAGVSQSPRYKVAKRGQDVALRCDPISGHVSLFWYQQALGQGPEFLTYFQNEAQLDKSGLPSDRFFAERPEGSVSTLKIQRTQQEDSAVYLCASSRGVAGGWTELETQYFGPGTRLLVL.

The chain combines TRBV3-1 (or the pseudogene TRBV3-2) with TRBJ1-1, with D unclear. From germline, CDR1 is LGHDT and CDR2 YNNKEL (reference sequence). The V end was cut by 4 bases, the J end by 1 base, with 7 bases between. This CDR3 spans 13 amino acids. The CDR3 region is CASSRWRNTEAFF. The CDR3 DNA reads TGTGCCAGCAGCCGCTGGAGGAACACTGAAGCTTTCTTT.